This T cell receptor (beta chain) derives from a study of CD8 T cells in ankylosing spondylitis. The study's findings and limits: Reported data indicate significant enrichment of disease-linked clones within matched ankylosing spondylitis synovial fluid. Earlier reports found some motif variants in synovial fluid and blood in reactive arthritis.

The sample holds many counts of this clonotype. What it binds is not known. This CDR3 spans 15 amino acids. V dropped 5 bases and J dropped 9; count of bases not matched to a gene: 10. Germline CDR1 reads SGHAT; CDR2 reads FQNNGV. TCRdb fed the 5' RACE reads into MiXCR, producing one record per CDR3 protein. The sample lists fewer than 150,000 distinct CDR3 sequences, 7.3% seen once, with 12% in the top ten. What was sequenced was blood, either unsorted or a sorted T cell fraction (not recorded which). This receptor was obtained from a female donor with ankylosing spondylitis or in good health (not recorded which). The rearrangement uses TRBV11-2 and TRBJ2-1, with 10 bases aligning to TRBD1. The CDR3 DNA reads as TGTGCCAGCAGCCCAGTTCGGACAGGGGGTGCTGAGCAGTTCTTC. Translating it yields CASSPVRTGGAEQFF. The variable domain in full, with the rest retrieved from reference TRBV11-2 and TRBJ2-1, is EAGVAQSPRYKIIEKRQSVAFWCNPISGHATLYWYQQILGQGPKLLIQFQNNGVVDDSQLPKDRFSAERLKGVDSTLKIQPAKLEDSAVYLCASSPVRTGGAEQFFGPGTRLTVL.